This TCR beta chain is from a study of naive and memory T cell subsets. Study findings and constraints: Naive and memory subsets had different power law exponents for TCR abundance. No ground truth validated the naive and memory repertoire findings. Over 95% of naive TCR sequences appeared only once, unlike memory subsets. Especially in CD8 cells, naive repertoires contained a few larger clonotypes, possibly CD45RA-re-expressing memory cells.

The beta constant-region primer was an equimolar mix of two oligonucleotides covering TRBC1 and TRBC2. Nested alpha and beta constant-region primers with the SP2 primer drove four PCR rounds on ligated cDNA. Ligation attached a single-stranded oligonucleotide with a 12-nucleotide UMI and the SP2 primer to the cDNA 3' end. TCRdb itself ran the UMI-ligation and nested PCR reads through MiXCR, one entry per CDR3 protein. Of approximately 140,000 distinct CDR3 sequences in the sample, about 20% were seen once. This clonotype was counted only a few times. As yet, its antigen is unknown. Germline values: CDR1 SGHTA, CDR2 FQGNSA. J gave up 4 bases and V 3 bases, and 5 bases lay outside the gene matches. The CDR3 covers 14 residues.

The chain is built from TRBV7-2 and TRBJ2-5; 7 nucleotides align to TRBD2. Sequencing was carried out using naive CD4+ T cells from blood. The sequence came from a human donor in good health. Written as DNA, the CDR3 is TGTGCCAGCAGCTTCGGGGGGTCGGGAGAGACCCAGTACTTC. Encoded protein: CASSFGGSGETQYF.